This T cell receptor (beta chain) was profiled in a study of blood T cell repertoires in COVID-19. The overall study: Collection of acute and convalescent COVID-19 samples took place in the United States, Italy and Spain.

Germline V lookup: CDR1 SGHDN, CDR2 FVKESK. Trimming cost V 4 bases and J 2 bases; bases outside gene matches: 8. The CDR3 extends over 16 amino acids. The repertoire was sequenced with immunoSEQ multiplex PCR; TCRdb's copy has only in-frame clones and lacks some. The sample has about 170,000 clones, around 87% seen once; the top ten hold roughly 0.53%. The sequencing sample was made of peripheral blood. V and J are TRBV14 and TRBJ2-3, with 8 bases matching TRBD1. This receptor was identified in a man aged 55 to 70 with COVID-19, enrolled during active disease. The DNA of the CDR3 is TGTGCCAGCAGCCGTCAAACAGGGGGATTCACAGATACGCAGTATTTT. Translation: CASSRQTGGFTDTQYF.